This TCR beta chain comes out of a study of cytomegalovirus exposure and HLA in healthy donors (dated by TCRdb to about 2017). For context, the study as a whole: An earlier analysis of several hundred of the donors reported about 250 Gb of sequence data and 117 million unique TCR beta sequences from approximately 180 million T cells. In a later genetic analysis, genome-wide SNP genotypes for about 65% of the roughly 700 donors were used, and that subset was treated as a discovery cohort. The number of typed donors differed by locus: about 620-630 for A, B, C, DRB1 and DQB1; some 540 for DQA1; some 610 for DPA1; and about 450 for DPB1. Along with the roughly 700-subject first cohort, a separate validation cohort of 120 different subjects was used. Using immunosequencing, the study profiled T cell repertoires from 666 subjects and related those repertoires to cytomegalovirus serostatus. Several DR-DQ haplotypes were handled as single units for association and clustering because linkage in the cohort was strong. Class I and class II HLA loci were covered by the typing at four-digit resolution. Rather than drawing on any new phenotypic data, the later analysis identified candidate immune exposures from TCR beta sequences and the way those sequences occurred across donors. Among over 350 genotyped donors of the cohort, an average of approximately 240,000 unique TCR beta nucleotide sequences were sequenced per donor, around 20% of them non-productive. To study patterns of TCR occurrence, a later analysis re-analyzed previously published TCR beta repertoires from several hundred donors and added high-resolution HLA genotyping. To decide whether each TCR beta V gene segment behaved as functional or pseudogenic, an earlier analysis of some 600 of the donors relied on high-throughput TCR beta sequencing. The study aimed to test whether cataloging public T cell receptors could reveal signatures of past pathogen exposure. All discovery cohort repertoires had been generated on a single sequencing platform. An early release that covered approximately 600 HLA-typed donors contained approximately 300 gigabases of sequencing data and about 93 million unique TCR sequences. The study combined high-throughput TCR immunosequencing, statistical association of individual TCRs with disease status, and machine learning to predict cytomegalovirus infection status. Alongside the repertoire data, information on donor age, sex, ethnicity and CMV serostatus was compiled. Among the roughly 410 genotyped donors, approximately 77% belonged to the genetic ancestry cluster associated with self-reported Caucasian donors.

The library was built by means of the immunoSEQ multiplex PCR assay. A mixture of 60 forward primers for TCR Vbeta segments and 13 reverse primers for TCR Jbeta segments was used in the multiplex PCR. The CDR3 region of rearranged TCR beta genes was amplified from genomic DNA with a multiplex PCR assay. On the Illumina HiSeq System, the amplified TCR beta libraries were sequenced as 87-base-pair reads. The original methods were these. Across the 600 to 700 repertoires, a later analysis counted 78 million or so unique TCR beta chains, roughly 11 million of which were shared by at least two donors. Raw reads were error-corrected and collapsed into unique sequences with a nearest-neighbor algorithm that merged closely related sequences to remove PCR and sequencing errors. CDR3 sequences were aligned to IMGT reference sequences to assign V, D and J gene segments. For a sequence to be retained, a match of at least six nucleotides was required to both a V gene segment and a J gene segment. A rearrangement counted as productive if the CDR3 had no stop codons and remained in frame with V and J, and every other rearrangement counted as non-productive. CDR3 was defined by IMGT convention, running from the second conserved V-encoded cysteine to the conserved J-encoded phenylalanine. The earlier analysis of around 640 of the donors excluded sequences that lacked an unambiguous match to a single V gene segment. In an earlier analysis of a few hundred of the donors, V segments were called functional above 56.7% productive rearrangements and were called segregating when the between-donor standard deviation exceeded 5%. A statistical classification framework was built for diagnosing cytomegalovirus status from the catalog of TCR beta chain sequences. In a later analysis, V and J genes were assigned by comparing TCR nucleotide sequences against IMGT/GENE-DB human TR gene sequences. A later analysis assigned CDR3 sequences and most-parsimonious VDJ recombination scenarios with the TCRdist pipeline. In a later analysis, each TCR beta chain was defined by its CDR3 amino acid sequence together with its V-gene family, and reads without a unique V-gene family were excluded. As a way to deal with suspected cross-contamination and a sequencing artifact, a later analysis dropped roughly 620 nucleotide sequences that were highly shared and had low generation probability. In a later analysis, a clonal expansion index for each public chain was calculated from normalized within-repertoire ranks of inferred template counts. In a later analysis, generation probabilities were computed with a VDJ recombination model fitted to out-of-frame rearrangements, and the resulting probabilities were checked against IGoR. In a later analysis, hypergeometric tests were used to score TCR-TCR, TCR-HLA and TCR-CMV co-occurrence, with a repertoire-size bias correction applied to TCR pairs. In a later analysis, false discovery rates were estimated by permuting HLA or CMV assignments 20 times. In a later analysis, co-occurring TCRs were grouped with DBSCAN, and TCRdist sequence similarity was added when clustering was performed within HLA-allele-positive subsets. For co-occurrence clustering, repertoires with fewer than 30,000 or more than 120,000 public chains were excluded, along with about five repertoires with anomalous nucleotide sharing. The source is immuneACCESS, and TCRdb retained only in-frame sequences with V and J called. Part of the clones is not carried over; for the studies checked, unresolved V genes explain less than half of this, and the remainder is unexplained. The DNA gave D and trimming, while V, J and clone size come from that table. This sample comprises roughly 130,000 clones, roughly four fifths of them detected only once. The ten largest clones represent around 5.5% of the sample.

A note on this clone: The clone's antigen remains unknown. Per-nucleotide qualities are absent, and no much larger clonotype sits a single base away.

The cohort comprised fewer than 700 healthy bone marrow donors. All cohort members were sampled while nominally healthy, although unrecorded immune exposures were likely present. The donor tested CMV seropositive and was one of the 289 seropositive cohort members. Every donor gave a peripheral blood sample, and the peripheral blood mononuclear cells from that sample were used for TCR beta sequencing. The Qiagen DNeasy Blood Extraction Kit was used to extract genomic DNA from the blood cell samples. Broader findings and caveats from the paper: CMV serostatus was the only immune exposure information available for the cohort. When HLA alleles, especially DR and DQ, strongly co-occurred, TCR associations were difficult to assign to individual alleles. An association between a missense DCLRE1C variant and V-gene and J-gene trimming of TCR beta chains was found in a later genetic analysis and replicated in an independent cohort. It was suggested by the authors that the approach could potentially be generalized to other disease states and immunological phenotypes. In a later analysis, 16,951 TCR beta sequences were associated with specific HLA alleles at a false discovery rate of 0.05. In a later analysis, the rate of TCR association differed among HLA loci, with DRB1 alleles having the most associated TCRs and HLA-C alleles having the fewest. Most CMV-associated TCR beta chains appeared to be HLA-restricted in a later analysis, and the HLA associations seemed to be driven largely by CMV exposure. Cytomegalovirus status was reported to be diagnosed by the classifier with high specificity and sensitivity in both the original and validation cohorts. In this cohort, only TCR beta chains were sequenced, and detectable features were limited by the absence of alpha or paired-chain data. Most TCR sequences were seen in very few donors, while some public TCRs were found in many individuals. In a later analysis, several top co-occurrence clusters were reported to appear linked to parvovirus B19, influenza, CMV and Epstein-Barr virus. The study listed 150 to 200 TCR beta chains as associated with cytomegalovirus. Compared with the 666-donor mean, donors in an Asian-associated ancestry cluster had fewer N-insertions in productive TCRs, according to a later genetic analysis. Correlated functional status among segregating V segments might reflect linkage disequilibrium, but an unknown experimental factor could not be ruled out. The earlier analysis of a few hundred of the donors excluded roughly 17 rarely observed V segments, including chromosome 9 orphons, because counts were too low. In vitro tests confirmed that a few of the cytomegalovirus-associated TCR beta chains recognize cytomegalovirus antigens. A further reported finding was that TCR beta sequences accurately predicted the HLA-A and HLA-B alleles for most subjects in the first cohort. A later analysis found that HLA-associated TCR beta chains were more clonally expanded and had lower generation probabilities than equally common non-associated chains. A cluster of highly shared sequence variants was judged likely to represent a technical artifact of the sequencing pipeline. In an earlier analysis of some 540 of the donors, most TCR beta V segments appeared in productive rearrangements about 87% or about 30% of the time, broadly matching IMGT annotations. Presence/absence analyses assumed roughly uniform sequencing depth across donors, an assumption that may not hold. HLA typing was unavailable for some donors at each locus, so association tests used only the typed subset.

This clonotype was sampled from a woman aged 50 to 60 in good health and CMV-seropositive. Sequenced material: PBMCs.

Here the CDR3 is given as CASSMTGGSYEQYF. In nucleotide form, the sequence is TGTGCCAGCAGCATGACAGGGGGCTCCTACGAGCAGTACTTC. The chain is made from TRBV5-5 and TRBJ2-7; 9 central nucleotides agree with TRBD1. The CDR3 has 14 amino acids, counting the end cysteine and phenylalanine. The CDR3 DNA has 42 bases and is translated from base 1. Germline trimming amounts to 4 bases on V and 0 bases on J, with 2 as the count of junction bases outside the gene matches. From the germline V gene (reference sequence), CDR1 is SGHKS and CDR2 is YYEKEE.